What follows are 32 T cell receptor beta chains derived from one specimen sequenced in a study of CD8+ T cells in alopecia areata. Following extraction, RNA underwent reverse transcription to cDNA, which served as the sequencing template. Profiling relied on immunoSEQ multiplex PCR, and the TCRdb table lists in-frame clones only, not all of them. The sample has approximately 110,000 clones, none seen only once. Sequences were obtained from lesional skin. Receptors originate from a C3H/HeJ mouse with alopecia areata. These mice share the MHC haplotype H2-k.

Comments on this clone: The genes are named according to mouse. Read sequence stops 4 residues before the CDR3 end, and the germline J gene provides the missing end. The chain carries TRBV3 and TRBJ2-5, with a possible D match to TRBD1 (5 bases). Deletions cut 3 bases from V and 3 bases from J, with 7 bases between. The CDR3 extends over 13 amino acids. The germline CDR1 and CDR2 sequences are SNHLY and FYNGKV (reference sequence). Partial CDR3 DNA: TGTGCCAGCAGCTTCGACAGTCAAGAC. It is translated as CASSFDSQD. The complete CDR3 sequence is CASSFDSQDTQYF.

To note about this clone: Mouse germline and gene names are used. The read falls 4 residues short of the CDR3 end, and the missing part is taken from the germline J gene. The chain employs TRBV14 and TRBJ2-7; 9 nucleotides match TRBD2. The germline V gene encodes CDR1 SGHDT and CDR2 FRDEAV. This CDR3 comprises 14 residues. CDR3 region: CASSFRTGDYEQYF. The DNA read from the CDR3 is TGTGCCAGCAGTTTTCGGACTGGGGATTAT.

In this sample, this clone turned up many times. Each gene name is a mouse one. The read terminates 4 residues before the CDR3 end, so the remaining end is supplied by the germline J gene. V is TRBV13-3 and J is TRBJ2-7; TRBD1 might be the D (5 bases). The length of the CDR3 is 13 residues. Germline values: CDR1 NNHDY, CDR2 SYVADS. The chain's CDR3 is CASSNMDTYEQYF. The DNA read from the CDR3 is TGTGCCAGCAGTAATATGGACACATAT.

In the case of this clone: Gene names and germline match the mouse. The read terminates 4 residues ahead of where the CDR3 ends, so the germline J gene completes it. V and J are TRBV17 and TRBJ2-2; unclear D gene. The CDR3 runs to 15 residues. Germline assignment: CDR1 MNHDT and CDR2 YYDKIL. Trimming pared 5 bases from V and 1 base from J, leaving 11 bases between. CDR3 amino acids: CASSPLSVNTGQLYF. Incomplete CDR3 DNA: TGTGCTAGCAGTCCTCTTTCAGTAAACACCGGG.

Note on this clone: The gene names given are mouse names. The read ends 4 residues before the CDR3 terminus; that terminus is restored from the germline J gene. The genes are TRBV13-3 and TRBJ2-1; 13 bases line up with TRBD2. The CDR3 is made up of 16 amino acids. Looked up from germline, CDR1 is NNHDY and CDR2 is SYVADS. V dropped 5 bases and J dropped 3; count of bases not matched to a gene: 5. The CDR3 region is CASSRDWGGVYAEQFF. CDR3 DNA, as far as it was read: TGTGCCAGCAGCCGGGACTGGGGGGGGGTCTATGCT.

With regard to this clone: Gene names follow the mouse nomenclature. The sequence runs out 4 residues before the end of the CDR3; the remainder is reconstructed from the germline J gene. The chain recombines TRBV16 with TRBJ1-2; TRBD1 matches at 8 bases. The CDR3 totals 15 residues. The germline CDR1 and CDR2 sequences are SGHSA and FRNQAP. The V and J ends lost 4 bases and 2 bases, in that order; junction bases with no gene match: 6. Here the CDR3 reads CASSSSRDRNSDYTF. CDR3 DNA (partial): TGTGCAAGCAGCTCCTCCCGGGACAGGAACTCC.

On this clone: The gene names given are mouse names. The CDR3 end is not reached by the read, which stops 4 residues before it; the germline J gene fills it in. The chain uses TRBV13-1 and TRBJ2-3; possible D gene TRBD2, 6 bases. CDR1 NSHNY and CDR2 SYGAGN come from the germline V gene. The germline V and J ends were trimmed by 5 bases and 0 bases, with 13 bases remaining between them. The CDR3 runs 15 residues. The CDR3 here is CASRAGGTSAETLYF. The sequenced part of the CDR3 DNA is TGTGCCAGCAGGGCGGGGGGAACTAGTGCAGAA.

This clone was counted ten times or more. The germline and genes are mouse ones. The sequence runs out 4 residues before the end of the CDR3; the remainder is reconstructed from the germline J gene. The chain recombines TRBV13-3 with TRBJ1-4, with D maybe TRBD1 (5 bases). Germline CDR1 is NNHDY and CDR2 is SYVADS. The V end lost 5 bases, the J end lost 0 bases, and 11 bases lay between the germline ends. CDR3 length equals 15 residues. The part of the CDR3 DNA that was read is TGTGCCAGCAGCGGACACATTTTTTCCAACGAA. Its protein is CASSGHIFSNE. The CDR3, in full, reads CASSGHIFSNERLFF.

A remark on this clone: Mouse names are used for the genes. The read stops 4 residues short of the end of the CDR3; the missing end is completed from the germline J gene. This chain joins TRBV13-3 and TRBJ2-7; tentatively, D is TRBD2 (7 bases). Germline assignment: CDR1 NNHDY and CDR2 SYVADS. The CDR3 is 14 amino acids. CDR3 region: CASSDGGAEYEQYF. CDR3 bases read: TGTGCCAGCAGTGATGGGGGGGCTGAATAT.

This clone appeared a few times. The genes are named according to mouse. The read ends 4 residues before the CDR3 terminus; that terminus is restored from the germline J gene. This chain connects TRBV1 to TRBJ1-2; D might be TRBD1 (5 bases). The CDR3 has 13 residues. CDR1 NSQYPW and CDR2 LRSPGD come from the germline V gene (reference sequence). Trimming took off 6 bases at V and 1 base at J, with 9 bases between the two ends. The CDR3 is CTCSGHLNSDYTF. Partial CDR3 DNA: TGCACCTGCAGCGGACACCTAAACTCC.

This clone was seen a handful of times. Gene names follow the mouse nomenclature. The read ends 4 residues early relative to the CDR3; the germline J gene fills the gap. The V and J genes are TRBV13-2 and TRBJ1-1; D is uncertain. Germline assignment: CDR1 NNHNN and CDR2 SYGAGS (reference sequence). CDR3 length: 14 amino acids. The V gene lost 6 bases and the J gene lost 0 bases, with 12 bases spanning the gap. CDR3 bases read: TGTGCCAGCGACGCAGGAGGATCAAACACA. It yields the protein CASDAGGSNT. The entire CDR3 protein is CASDAGGSNTEVFF.

This clone has more than one count but fewer than ten. The genes are named according to mouse. The read gets to within 4 residues of the CDR3 end, and the germline J gene fills in the rest. The rearrangement joins TRBV31 to TRBJ2-1; 10 positions agree with TRBD2. Trimming cost V 2 bases and J 4 bases; bases outside gene matches: 5. CDR3 length: 15 residues. Germline V gives CDR1 GKSSPN, CDR2 SITVG. The covered CDR3 bases are TGTGCCTGGAGTGTCCGGGACTGGGGTTATGCT. This gives the protein CAWSVRDWGYA. The whole CDR3 reads CAWSVRDWGYAEQFF.

In regard to this clone: The translated DNA and TCRdb's protein are not identical at residue 13; the protein here was translated from the DNA. Gene labels here are mouse ones. The read stops 3 residues short of the end of the CDR3; the missing end is completed from the germline J gene. This sequence joins TRBV13-3 and TRBJ1-6; 9 bases line up with TRBD1. TRBJ1-6 is an ORF, and what it does is uncertain. Germline V lookup: CDR1 NNHDY, CDR2 SYVADS. The CDR3 runs to 16 residues. The V gene end was trimmed by 0 bases and the J gene end by 7 bases; junction bases not matched to a gene: 5. The CDR3 protein is CASSDVGTGRNSPLYF. CDR3 DNA, as far as it was read: TGTGCCAGCAGTGATGTGGGGACAGGGAGGAATTCGCCC.

This clone was detected ten times or more. The database protein in TCRdb disagrees with the DNA translation at residue 11; the sequence shown here was translated from the DNA. The gene names given are mouse names. The CDR3 end lies 3 residues beyond the end of the read and is filled in from the germline J gene. The rearrangement joins TRBV19 to TRBJ1-6, with D maybe TRBD1 (6 bases). TRBJ1-6 is designated an ORF whose function remains uncertain. Between the trimmed V and J ends, which lost 4 bases and 5 bases, there was a span of 10 bases. The germline V gene encodes CDR1 FNHDT and CDR2 SITEND (reference sequence). The CDR3 contains 14 residues. CDR3 bases read: TGTGCCAGCAGTTACAGGGTTGATAATTCGCCC. Its protein product is CASSYRVDNSP. The CDR3, in full, reads CASSYRVDNSPLYF.

As regards this clone: Germline and genes: mouse. The read stops 4 residues short of the end of the CDR3; the missing end is completed from the germline J gene. This chain connects TRBV13-1 to TRBJ2-1; 9 positions agree with TRBD2. Germline V gene sequence: CDR1 NSHNY, CDR2 SYGAGN. The J segment lost 6 bases and the V segment lost 1 base, leaving 5 bases of the junction unmatched. The CDR3 contains 15 residues. CDR3 residues: CASSDRDWEVAEQFF. CDR3 DNA, as far as it was read: TGTGCCAGCAGTGATCGGGACTGGGAGGTTGCT.

This clone turned up a few times. Genes and germline are mouse. The read gets to within 4 residues of the CDR3 end, and the germline J gene fills in the rest. The chain joins TRBV1 to TRBJ2-3, with a possible D match to TRBD1 (6 bases). CDR1 is NSQYPW, CDR2 LRSPGD, per germline (reference sequence). V was clipped by 4 bases and J by 1 base, with 12 bases between them. The CDR3 contains 15 residues. The CDR3 bases that were read are TGCACCTGCAGTGGGGGACAACCAGGTGCAGAA. It translates to CTCSGGQPGAE. From start to end, the CDR3 is CTCSGGQPGAETLYF.

A few counts support this clone. At residue 13, the translated DNA and the protein in TCRdb do not agree; the protein given here is derived from the DNA. The germline and genes are mouse ones. The observed sequence ends 3 residues before the CDR3 terminus, with the missing tail filled in from the germline J gene. The gene calls are TRBV13-3 and TRBJ1-3, with D uncertain. Per the germline V gene, CDR1 is NNHDY and CDR2 is SYVADS. Trimming cost V 1 base and J 0 bases, with 11 bases left between them. The CDR3 spans 16 residues. This CDR3 reads CASSDTRMNSGNTLYF. CDR3 DNA, as far as it was read: TGTGCCAGCAGTGATACCAGAATGAATTCTGGAAATACG.

A few counts support this clone. The gene symbols are mouse symbols. The CDR3 end lies 4 residues beyond the end of the read and is filled in from the germline J gene. Distinct nucleotide sequences in the sample also encode this CDR3. V is TRBV13-3 and J is TRBJ1-1, with 11 bases aligning to TRBD1. This CDR3 spans 16 amino acids. V was clipped by 2 bases and J by 0 bases; unmatched bases: 3. CDR1 and CDR2 (germline): NNHDY, SYVADS. CDR3 DNA, as far as it was read: TGTGCCAGCAGTGACTCGGGACAGGGGGCAAACACA. Protein product: CASSDSGQGANT. The entire CDR3 is CASSDSGQGANTEVFF.

This clone was counted only a few times. Gene and germline names: mouse. Read data end 4 residues before the CDR3 end; the end is taken from the germline J gene. The genes are TRBV13-1 and TRBJ2-7, with TRBD1 identical over 11 bases. Germline assignment: CDR1 NSHNY and CDR2 SYGAGN. This CDR3 has 15 amino acids. The sequenced CDR3 bases are TGTGCCAGCAGTGCCGCCGGGACAGGGGGGTAT. Translation: CASSAAGTGGY. The whole CDR3 reads CASSAAGTGGYEQYF.

This clone turned up a few times. Gene and germline names: mouse. The CDR3 extends 4 residues past the end of the read, so its final part is completed from the germline J gene. The chain couples TRBV13-3 to TRBJ2-3; TRBD2 aligns across 8 bases. Losses at the gene ends were 3 bases for V and 2 bases for J; bases not matched to a gene: 5. The germline V gene has CDR1 NNHDY and CDR2 SYVADS. The CDR3 is 15 residues long. CDR3 DNA, as far as it was read: TGTGCCAGCAGTGCCGCTGGGGGGTTTGCAGAA. Its protein is CASSAAGGFAE. The CDR3 as a whole reads CASSAAGGFAETLYF.

This clone occurred a few times. The translated DNA and TCRdb's protein are not identical at residue 13; the protein here was translated from the DNA. Gene names refer to mouse genes. From the germline J gene comes the end of the CDR3, since the read stops 3 residues before it. The chain combines TRBV19 with TRBJ1-6; D is possibly TRBD1 (6 bases). TRBJ1-6 is an ORF, and what it does is uncertain. CDR1 FNHDT and CDR2 SITEND come from the germline V gene (reference sequence). This CDR3 region has 16 residues. CDR3 DNA (partial): TGTGCCAGCAGTATAGGGGGACATTCCTATAATTCGGCC. This translates into CASSIGGHSYNSA. The entire CDR3 is CASSIGGHSYNSALYF.

This clone appeared many times. All gene names here are mouse names. CDR3 DNA (partial): TGTGCCAGCAGTGATCCCCCGGGGGGA. This encodes CASSDPPGG. The whole CDR3 protein reads CASSDPPGGEVFF. This chain links TRBV13-3 with TRBJ1-1; TRBD1 is a possible D gene (5 bases). With the read ending 4 residues before the CDR3 end, the germline J gene is used to fill in that end. This CDR3 has 13 amino acids. The V gene's germline CDR1 is NNHDY and CDR2 SYVADS.

About this clone: Any gene name here is a mouse gene name. The read gets to within 4 residues of the CDR3 end, and the germline J gene fills in the rest. The rearrangement joins TRBV13-2 to TRBJ1-1; tentatively, D is TRBD1 (5 bases). The CDR3 is 15 amino acids. Per germline, CDR1 NNHNN and CDR2 SYGAGS (reference sequence). Trimming removed 0 bases from V and 3 bases from J, with 12 bases in between. CDR3 amino acids: CASGDGTRRDTEVFF. CDR3 DNA, as far as it was read: TGTGCCAGCGGTGATGGGACAAGGAGGGACACA.

Turning to this clone: Gene names follow the mouse nomenclature. From the germline J gene comes the end of the CDR3, since the read stops 4 residues before it. The rearrangement links TRBV13-3 to TRBJ2-4, with 7 positions matching TRBD2. Germline lookup yields CDR1 NNHDY and CDR2 SYVADS. CDR3 size: 15 residues. V trimming: 2 bases; J trimming: 2 bases; junction bases outside the gene matches: 5. The chain's CDR3 is CASSDPGLDQNTLYF. The sequenced part of the CDR3 DNA is TGTGCCAGCAGTGACCCCGGACTGGATCAAAAC.

In this sample, this clone turned up a few times. Germline and genes: mouse. The read ends 4 residues early relative to the CDR3; the germline J gene fills the gap. The V call is TRBV13-3, the J call TRBJ2-3, with 9 nucleotides matching TRBD1. CDR3 length: 15 amino acids. Germline V gives CDR1 NNHDY, CDR2 SYVADS. The CDR3 sequence: CASSDYRGRVETLYF. The CDR3 bases that were read are TGTGCCAGCAGTGATTACAGGGGGCGCGTAGAA.

Regarding this clone: Genes and germline are mouse. The CDR3 extends 4 residues past the end of the read, so its final part is completed from the germline J gene. The V and J genes are TRBV13-3 and TRBJ1-2; weak D call: TRBD1 (5 bases). Deletions cut 5 bases from V and 1 base from J, with 9 bases between. The CDR3 totals 13 residues. Germline assignment: CDR1 NNHDY and CDR2 SYVADS. The CDR3 spells CASSSDRNSDYTF. The CDR3 DNA, read in part, is TGTGCCAGCAGCTCCGACAGAAACTCC.

Regarding this clone: Gene names refer to mouse genes. The sequenced fragment ends 4 residues before the CDR3 boundary, so the rest is inferred from the germline J gene. The chain uses TRBV13-3 and TRBJ1-1; 7 bases are shared with TRBD1. Germline V lookup: CDR1 NNHDY, CDR2 SYVADS. CDR3 length: 13 residues. Trimming at V came to 7 bases and at J to 2 bases, leaving 5 bases not matched to a gene. CDR3 loop: CASFDRANTEVFF. The part of the CDR3 DNA that was read is TGTGCCAGCTTTGACAGGGCTAACACA.

About this clone: The DNA translation disagrees with the TCRdb protein at residue 13, so the protein in this description comes from the DNA. Genes and germline come from the mouse. The read is 3 residues too short to cover the CDR3 end, so that end is filled in from the germline J gene. The V call is TRBV13-2, the J call TRBJ1-3; 10 bases map to TRBD1. The J segment lost 3 bases and the V segment lost 0 bases, leaving 3 bases of the junction unmatched. This CDR3 spans 16 amino acids. The V gene's germline CDR1 is NNHNN and CDR2 SYGAGS (reference sequence). The CDR3 spells CASGDGGQGNGNTLYF. The CDR3 bases that were read are TGTGCCAGCGGTGATGGGGGACAGGGGAATGGAAATACG.

This clone was counted between two and nine times. These gene names are mouse names. The DNA read from the CDR3 is TGTGCCAGCAGTGTAGACGAGGGTAACTATGCT. Protein product: CASSVDEGNYA. In full, the CDR3 is CASSVDEGNYAEQFF. The chain joins TRBV13-3 to TRBJ2-1, with D unclear. Sequencing ends 4 residues short of the CDR3 end; the germline J gene provides the rest. The CDR3 sequence is 15 residues long. The germline gives CDR1 NNHDY, CDR2 SYVADS. Trimming removed 3 bases at V and 0 bases at J, with 10 bases between.

With regard to this clone: Gene names are the mouse ones. The CDR3 end lies 4 residues beyond the end of the read and is filled in from the germline J gene. The chain joins TRBV5 to TRBJ2-3, with TRBD2 matching over 9 bases. V gave up 1 base and J gave up 1 base; unmatched junction bases: 3. The CDR3 consists of 16 residues. Germline CDR1 LGHNA, CDR2 YNLKQL (reference sequence). The CDR3 reads CASSQVGTGRAETLYF. The CDR3 DNA, read in part, is TGTGCCAGCAGCCAAGTAGGGACTGGGCGTGCAGAA.

This clone has a handful of counts. Gene and germline names: mouse. The read stops 4 residues short of the end of the CDR3; the missing end is completed from the germline J gene. The gene calls are TRBV13-1 and TRBJ2-5; 11 bases align to TRBD2. Germline V gene sequence: CDR1 NSHNY, CDR2 SYGAGN. The ends lost 5 bases at V and 3 bases at J; junction bases unmatched: 5. The CDR3 sequence is 15 residues long. CDR3: CASSVTGGGQDTQYF. Partial CDR3 DNA: TGTGCCAGCAGCGTGACTGGGGGGGGACAAGAC.

This clone was seen only a few times. Mouse gene names apply. The sequenced fragment ends 4 residues before the CDR3 boundary, so the rest is inferred from the germline J gene. This chain connects TRBV13-3 to TRBJ1-4; 7 nucleotides align to TRBD1. V lost 2 bases, J lost 0 bases, and 7 bases stayed unmatched. This CDR3 region has 17 residues. Germline V lookup: CDR1 NNHDY, CDR2 SYVADS. Incomplete CDR3 DNA: TGTGCCAGCAGTGAATGGCAGGGGGTTTTTTCCAACGAA. It specifies CASSEWQGVFSNE. The CDR3 reads in full as CASSEWQGVFSNERLFF. The entire variable domain, with the rest obtained from reference TRBV13-3 and TRBJ1-4, is as follows: EAAVTQSPRSKVAVTGGKVTLSCHQTNNHDYMYWYRQDTGHGLRLIHYSYVADSTEKGDIPDGYKASRPSQENFSLILELASLSQTAVYFCASSEWQGVFSNERLFFGHGTKLSVL.